Below, 18 T cell receptor beta chains from the same sample are listed, as sequenced in a study of blood T cell repertoires in COVID-19. The assay was immunoSEQ multiplex PCR, and TCRdb's table has in-frame clones only and misses some. The sample contains 350,000 to 450,000 clones, more than 80% of which appear only once. The sequencing input was peripheral blood. The receptors originated from a man between 35 and 55 years old with acute or convalescent COVID-19.

This clone appeared a single time. DNA of the CDR3: TGTGCCAGCAGCCTAGGGACTAGCGGGAGACGTGGCGAGCAGTACTTC. This codes for CASSLGTSGRRGEQYF. This chain uses TRBV7-9 with TRBJ2-7, with 14 bases matching TRBD2. The germline V gene encodes CDR1 SEHNR and CDR2 FQNEAQ (reference sequence). V gave up 5 bases and J gave up 6 bases; unmatched junction bases: 9. The CDR3 runs 16 residues.

To note about this clone: This same CDR3 is encoded by further DNA sequences in the sample. This chain joins TRBV11-2 and TRBJ2-3; maybe TRBD2 (5 bases). Trimming cost V 5 bases and J 0 bases, with 9 bases left between them. The CDR3 length is 14 residues. Germline assignment: CDR1 SGHAT and CDR2 FQNNGV. CDR3 loop: CASSLRGSTDTQYF. CDR3 in DNA: TGTGCCAGCAGCCTTCGGGGTAGCACAGATACGCAGTATTTT.

The rearrangement uses TRBV25-1 and TRBJ1-6, with no clear D. The length of the CDR3 is 11 residues. V was cut by 8 bases and J by 14 bases, with 13 bases left in between. In germline, CDR1 is MGHDK, CDR2 SYGVNS. CDR3 sequence (DNA): TGTGCCAGCGGTCATTCAGATGCCCTCCACTTT. The encoded protein is CASGHSDALHF. The variable domain in full, with the rest retrieved from reference TRBV25-1 and TRBJ1-6, is EADIYQTPRYLVIGTGKKITLECSQTMGHDKMYWYQQDPGMELHLIHYSYGVNSTEKGDLSSESTVSRIRTEHFPLTLESARPSHTSQYLCASGHSDALHFGNGTRLTVT.

The chain is built from TRBV11-2 and TRBJ1-1; 8 bases are a match to TRBD1. The length of the CDR3 is 17 residues. V shed 1 base and J 5 bases; nucleotides not matched to a gene: 12. Germline V gives CDR1 SGHAT, CDR2 FQNNGV. CDR3 residues: CASSLVIPGQGRTEAFF. The DNA for the CDR3 is TGTGCCAGCAGCTTAGTAATACCCGGACAGGGCCGGACTGAAGCTTTCTTT.

This chain connects TRBV15 to TRBJ2-3; TRBD2 matches at 9 bases. Germline V lookup: CDR1 LNHNV, CDR2 YYDKDF (reference sequence). Trimming at V came to 2 bases and at J to 3 bases, leaving 6 bases not matched to a gene. This CDR3 is built from 16 residues. The CDR3 nucleotides are TGTGCCACCAGCAGATATAGCGGGAGTCGGACAGATACGCAGTATTTT. It is translated as CATSRYSGSRTDTQYF.

The chain joins TRBV5-6 to TRBJ2-2; D is ambiguous. Trimming took 0 bases from V and 7 from J, leaving 7 bases between them. The CDR3 runs to 13 residues. The germline V gene encodes CDR1 SGHDT and CDR2 YYEEEE. This chain's CDR3 is CASSLVISGELFF. The DNA for the CDR3 is TGTGCCAGCAGCTTGGTGATTAGCGGGGAGCTGTTTTTT.

J is TRBJ1-6 and V is TRBV6-5, with 7 bases identical to TRBD1. The CDR3 contains 15 residues. After removal of 3 bases from V and 8 bases from J, the junction contained 7 bases not matched to a gene. In germline, CDR1 is MNHEY, CDR2 SVGAGI. Here the CDR3 reads CASSYPRQGYSPLHF. CDR3 nucleotide sequence: TGTGCCAGCAGTTATCCTCGACAGGGATATTCACCCCTCCACTTT.

The chain joins TRBV10-3 to TRBJ1-5, with 9 bases fitting TRBD1. CDR3 length equals 16 residues. Germline V gives CDR1 ENHRY, CDR2 SYGVKD. Losses at the gene ends were 3 bases for V and 6 bases for J; bases not matched to a gene: 9. The CDR3 DNA sequence: TGTGCCATCAGTGATTCGGGACAGGGTACGGGTCAGCCCCAGCATTTT. Translated: CAISDSGQGTGQPQHF.

The rearrangement joins TRBV19 to TRBJ1-5; D unclear. CDR1 is LNHDA and CDR2 is SQIVND in the germline V gene (reference sequence). This CDR3 contains 14 residues. V dropped 7 bases and J dropped 5 bases, with 15 bases sitting between them. This CDR3 reads CASNMGRVDQPQHF. The CDR3 nucleotides are TGTGCCAGTAATATGGGGAGGGTAGATCAGCCCCAGCATTTT.

The chain couples TRBV9 to TRBJ2-2, with TRBD2 as a possible D gene (7 bases). V was clipped by 1 base and J by 3 bases, with 16 bases between them. This CDR3 contains 17 residues. The V gene's germline CDR1 is SGDLS and CDR2 YYNGEE. CDR3 in amino acids: CASSVTLAGAYTGELFF. The CDR3 nucleotides read TGTGCCAGCAGCGTAACGCTGGCGGGGGCTTACACCGGGGAGCTGTTTTTT.

The V gene is TRBV9, the J gene TRBJ1-1, with D possibly matching TRBD1 (6 bases). The CDR3 is 16 residues long. V shed 0 bases and J shed 4 bases, with 16 bases lying between them. Germline values: CDR1 SGDLS, CDR2 YYNGEE. CDR3 nucleotide sequence: TGTGCCAGCAGCGTAGCGGGGGGGGCGAGCGGCACTGAAGCTTTCTTT. This sequence encodes CASSVAGGASGTEAFF.

This clone occurred once. J is TRBJ2-5 and V is TRBV9; 11 positions match TRBD2. Germline assignment: CDR1 SGDLS and CDR2 YYNGEE. The CDR3 loop spans 15 amino acids. J lost 1 base, V lost 3 bases, and 2 bases had no gene match. CDR3 protein: CASSEGTSGQETQYF. The CDR3 nucleotides are TGTGCCAGCAGCGAGGGGACTAGCGGCCAAGAGACCCAGTACTTC.

The rearrangement links TRBV9 to TRBJ2-1, with TRBD2 identical over 7 bases. The CDR3 covers 14 residues. V trimming: 1 base; J trimming: 3 bases; junction bases outside the gene matches: 1. Germline CDR1 SGDLS, CDR2 YYNGEE. CDR3 in DNA: TGTGCCAGCAGCGTACGGGAGGTCTACAATGAGCAGTTCTTC. Amino acids: CASSVREVYNEQFF.

The J gene is TRBJ2-7, the V gene TRBV7-3, with 11 bases fitting TRBD1. V dropped 5 bases and J dropped 3; count of bases not matched to a gene: 6. The CDR3 is made up of 15 amino acids. Germline lookup yields CDR1 SGHTA and CDR2 FQGTGA. The CDR3 protein is CASSNPGQGVYEQYF. CDR3 coding DNA: TGTGCCAGCAGCAACCCGGGACAGGGGGTCTACGAGCAGTACTTC.

The gene calls are TRBV7-9 and TRBJ2-2, with TRBD2 matching over 11 bases. This CDR3 region has 16 residues. Per germline, CDR1 SEHNR and CDR2 FQNEAQ (reference sequence). Trimming cost V 5 bases and J 5 bases; bases outside gene matches: 7. Here the CDR3 DNA reads TGTGCCAGCAGCGACACTAGCGGGAGCGGTACCGGGGAGCTGTTTTTT. Translation gives CASSDTSGSGTGELFF.

The chain employs TRBV7-9 and TRBJ1-1; no clear D gene. CDR3 length equals 15 residues. CDR1 is SEHNR and CDR2 is FQNEAQ in the germline V gene (reference sequence). Trimming removed 1 base from V and 0 bases from J, with 9 bases in between. CDR3 amino acids: CASSLVLSVNTEAFF. In DNA, the CDR3 is TGTGCCAGCAGCTTAGTCCTTTCGGTGAACACTGAAGCTTTCTTT.

This clone occurred once. This CDR3 is also generated by other DNA sequences in the sample. This rearrangement joins TRBV12-3 or TRBV12-4 to TRBJ2-7, with D hard to call. Trimming pared 4 bases from V and 3 bases from J, leaving 4 bases between. The length of the CDR3 is 11 residues. In nucleotides, the CDR3 is TGTGCCAGCAGTTCCAGCTACGAGCAGTACTTC. Protein product: CASSSSYEQYF.

V gene TRBV7-9 combines with J gene TRBJ2-1; D might be TRBD1 (5 bases). Between the trimmed V and J ends, which lost 1 base and 9 bases, there was a span of 16 bases. The CDR3 has 15 amino acids. Germline CDR1 SEHNR, CDR2 FQNEAQ (reference sequence). This chain's CDR3 is CASSLGRLGVVEQFF. The CDR3 DNA reads as TGTGCCAGCAGCTTAGGCCGTCTAGGGGTGGTTGAGCAGTTCTTC.